Below are 7 T cell receptor beta chains sequenced from a single sample in a study of T cells in Graves' hyperthyroidism and ophthalmopathy. TCR beta CDR3 regions were amplified from RNA. Carried out on the TCR CDR3, a first-round RT-PCR used the HTBI primer set. A single record per CDR3 protein comes from TCRdb applying MiXCR to the multiplex PCR reads. The sample shows about 250,000 distinct CDR3 sequences, 12% to 15% of them seen only once. Sequencing was carried out using blood. These TCRs come from a woman aged 45-65 years with Graves' hyperthyroidism that later progressed to Graves' ophthalmopathy.

This chain connects TRBV9 to TRBJ2-1, with 10 bases lining up with TRBD2. V trimming: 3 bases; J trimming: 4 bases; junction bases outside the gene matches: 7. Per the germline V gene, CDR1 is SGDLS and CDR2 is YYNGEE. The CDR3 spans 16 residues. Written as DNA, the CDR3 is TGTGCCAGCAGCGCTCCTAGCGGGAGTGTATACAATGAGCAGTTCTTC. This encodes CASSAPSGSVYNEQFF.

This clonotype was found many times. This chain uses TRBV20-1 with TRBJ1-6, with 7 bases aligning to TRBD1. This CDR3 has 15 amino acids. The germline V gene has CDR1 DFQATT and CDR2 SNEGSKA (reference sequence). Unmatched junction bases numbered 10, after V lost 6 bases and J lost 5 bases. CDR3: CSANRDRTHNSPLHF. The DNA of the CDR3 is TGCAGTGCCAACCGGGACAGAACTCATAATTCACCCCTCCACTTT.

This clonotype occurred many times. Here the CDR3 DNA reads TGCGCCAGCAGTGAGACGTCCAGACACAATGAGCAGTTCTTC. Its translation is CASSETSRHNEQFF. This chain joins TRBV10-2 and TRBJ2-1; D remains unclear. Germline loops: CDR1 WSHSY, CDR2 SAAADI. This CDR3 has 14 residues. The V gene lost 2 bases and the J gene lost 5 bases, with 10 bases spanning the gap.

This clonotype has a count of ten or more. This chain links TRBV7-8 with TRBJ2-1, with 7 bases aligning to TRBD1. Losses at the gene ends were 0 bases for V and 7 bases for J; bases not matched to a gene: 12. The length of the CDR3 is 17 residues. In germline, CDR1 is SGHVS, CDR2 FQNEAQ. Here the CDR3 reads CASSLARGRQGRNEQFF. The CDR3 DNA follows: TGTGCCAGCAGCTTAGCGCGAGGGCGACAGGGCCGAAATGAGCAGTTCTTC.

This clonotype was counted ten times or more. This sequence joins TRBV28 and TRBJ2-1; 7 positions match TRBD1. Germline CDR1 reads MDHEN; CDR2 reads SYDVKM. Trimming took 3 bases from V and 6 from J; bases not matched to a gene: 8. CDR3 size: 15 residues. CDR3 region: CASSFRTGRGNEQFF. DNA of the CDR3: TGTGCCAGCAGTTTTCGGACAGGCCGGGGCAATGAGCAGTTCTTC. Based on the CDR3 plus reference TRBV28 and TRBJ2-1, the full variable domain is DVKVTQSSRYLVKRTGEKVFLECVQDMDHENMFWYRQDPGLGLRLIYFSYDVKMKEKGDIPEGYSVSREKKERFSLILESASTNQTSMYLCASSFRTGRGNEQFFGPGTRLTVL.

A few counts support this clonotype. The chain recombines TRBV10-3 with TRBJ1-6; D not resolved. The CDR3 sequence is 16 residues long. The ends were cut back, 3 bases at V and 0 bases at J, with 9 bases in the middle. CDR1 and CDR2 (germline): ENHRY, SYGVKD. CDR3 sequence reads: CAISERTSSYNSPLHF. Here the CDR3 DNA reads TGTGCCATCAGTGAAAGAACGAGCTCCTATAATTCACCCCTCCACTTT.

The chain carries TRBV5-1 and TRBJ1-4, with TRBD1 identical over 11 bases. The CDR3 covers 15 residues. Germline V CDR1 and CDR2: SGHRS, YFSETQ. V gave up 4 bases and J gave up 1 base; unmatched junction bases: 0. CDR3 sequence reads: CASSGTGGTNEKLFF. CDR3 DNA: TGCGCCAGCAGCGGGACAGGGGGAACTAATGAAAAACTGTTTTTT.